Reported below is one TCR beta chain. Germline assignment: CDR1 SEHNR and CDR2 FQNEAQ (reference sequence). With 5 bases removed from V and 7 bases from J, the gap between germline ends came to 11 bases. CDR3 length: 12 amino acids. Data came from immunoSEQ multiplex PCR; TCRdb stores just in-frame clones and leaves some out. The repertoire holds 2,500,000 or so clones, about 92% seen once, with roughly 0.15% in the top ten. This specimen comes from a study of shared clonotypes between healthy human individuals. At the level of the study: Every donor yielded three CD4 naive, three CD4 memory, two CD8 naive and one CD8 memory plate.

This chain connects TRBV7-9 to TRBJ1-2; no firm D call. The TCR originated in a young man in good health. The sequenced sample consisted of naive CD4+ T cells sorted from blood. Subset given: CD45RA+ positively selected. The CDR3 nucleotides are TGTGCCAGCAGCCCTACCGCGGGTGGCTACACCTTC. Its translation: CASSPTAGGYTF.